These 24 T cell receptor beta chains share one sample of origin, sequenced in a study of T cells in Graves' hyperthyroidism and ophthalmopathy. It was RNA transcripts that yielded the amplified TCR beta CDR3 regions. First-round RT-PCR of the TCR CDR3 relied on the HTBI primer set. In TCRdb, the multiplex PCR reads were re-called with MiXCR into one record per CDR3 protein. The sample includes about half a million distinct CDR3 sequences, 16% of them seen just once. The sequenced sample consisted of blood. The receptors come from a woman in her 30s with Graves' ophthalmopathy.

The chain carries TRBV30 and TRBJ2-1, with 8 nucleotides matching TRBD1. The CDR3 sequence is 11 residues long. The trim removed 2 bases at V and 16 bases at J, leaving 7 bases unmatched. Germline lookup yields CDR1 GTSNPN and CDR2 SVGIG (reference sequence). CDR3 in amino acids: CAWSHRTGLFF. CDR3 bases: TGTGCCTGGAGTCACCGGACAGGGCTTTTCTTC.

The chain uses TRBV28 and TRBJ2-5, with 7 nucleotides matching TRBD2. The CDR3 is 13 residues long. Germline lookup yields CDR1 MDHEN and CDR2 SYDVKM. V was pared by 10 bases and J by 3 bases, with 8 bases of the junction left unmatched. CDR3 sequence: CATEGGPEETQYF. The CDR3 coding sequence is TGTGCCACAGAGGGAGGGCCGGAAGAGACCCAGTACTTC.

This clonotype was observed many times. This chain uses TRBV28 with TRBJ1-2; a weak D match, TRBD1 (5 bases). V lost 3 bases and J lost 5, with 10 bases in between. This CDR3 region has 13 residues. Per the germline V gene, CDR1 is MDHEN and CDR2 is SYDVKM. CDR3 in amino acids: CASSFREGYGYTF. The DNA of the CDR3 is TGTGCCAGCAGTTTTCGGGAGGGGTATGGCTACACCTTC.

The CDR3 sequence is CASSLVARGTYNEQFF. In DNA form, the CDR3 reads TGTGCCAGCAGCTTAGTGGCGAGAGGAACCTACAATGAGCAGTTCTTC. J is TRBJ2-1 and V is TRBV7-6; D is uncertain. Trimming took off 1 base at V and 2 bases at J, with 12 bases between the two ends. The CDR3 has 16 amino acids. Germline V gene sequence: CDR1 SGHVS, CDR2 FNYEAQ.

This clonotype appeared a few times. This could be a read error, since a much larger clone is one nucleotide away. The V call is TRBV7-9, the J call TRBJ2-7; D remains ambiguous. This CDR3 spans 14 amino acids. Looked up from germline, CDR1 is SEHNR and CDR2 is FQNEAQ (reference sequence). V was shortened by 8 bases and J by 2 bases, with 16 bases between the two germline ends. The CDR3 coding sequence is TGTGCCAGCGGCTCCAGGTGGGAAACCTACGAGCAGTACTTC. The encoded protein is CASGSRWETYEQYF. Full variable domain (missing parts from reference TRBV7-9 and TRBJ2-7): DTGVSQNPRHKITKRGQNVTFRCDPISEHNRLYWYRQTLGQGPEFLTYFQNEAQLEKSRLLSDRFSAERPKGSFSTLEIQRTEQGDSAMYLCASGSRWETYEQYFGPGTRLTVT.

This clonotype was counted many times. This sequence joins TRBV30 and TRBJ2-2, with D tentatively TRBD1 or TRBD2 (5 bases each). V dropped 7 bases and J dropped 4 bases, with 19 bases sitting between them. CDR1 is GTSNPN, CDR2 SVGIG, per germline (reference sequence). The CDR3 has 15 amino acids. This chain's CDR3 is CASGGGWGSTGELFF. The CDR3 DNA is TGTGCCTCCGGTGGGGGTTGGGGGAGCACCGGGGAGCTGTTTTTT.

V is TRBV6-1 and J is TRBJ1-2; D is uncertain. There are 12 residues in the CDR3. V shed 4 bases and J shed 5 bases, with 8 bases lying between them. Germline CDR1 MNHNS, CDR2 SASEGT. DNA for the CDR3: TGTGCCAGCAGTGGCCAGGCGTATGGCTACACCTTC. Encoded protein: CASSGQAYGYTF.

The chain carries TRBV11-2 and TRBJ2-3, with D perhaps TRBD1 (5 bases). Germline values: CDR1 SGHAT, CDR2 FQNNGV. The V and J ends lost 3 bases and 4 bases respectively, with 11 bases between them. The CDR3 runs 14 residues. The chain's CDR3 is CASSFKGQADTQYF. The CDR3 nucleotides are TGTGCCAGCAGCTTTAAGGGGCAGGCAGATACGCAGTATTTT.

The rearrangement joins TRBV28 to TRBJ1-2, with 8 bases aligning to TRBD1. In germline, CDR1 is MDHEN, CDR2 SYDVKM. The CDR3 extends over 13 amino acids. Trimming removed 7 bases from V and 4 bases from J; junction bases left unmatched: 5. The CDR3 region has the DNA TGTGCCAGCATGCAGGGGGCTGGCTATGGCTACACCTTC. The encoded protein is CASMQGAGYGYTF.

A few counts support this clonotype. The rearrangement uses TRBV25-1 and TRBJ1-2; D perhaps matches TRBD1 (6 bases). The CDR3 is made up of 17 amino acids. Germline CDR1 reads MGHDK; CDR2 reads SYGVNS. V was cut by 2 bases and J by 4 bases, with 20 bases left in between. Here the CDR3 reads CASSENPPRLGGYGYTF. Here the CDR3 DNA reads TGTGCCAGCAGTGAAAACCCTCCTCGGTTAGGGGGCTATGGCTACACCTTC.

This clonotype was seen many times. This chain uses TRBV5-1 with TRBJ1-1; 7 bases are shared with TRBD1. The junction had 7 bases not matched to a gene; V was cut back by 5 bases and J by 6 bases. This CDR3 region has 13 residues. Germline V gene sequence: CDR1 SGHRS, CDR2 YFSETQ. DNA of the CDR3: TGCGCCAGCAGTCAGGGGGGTTGGTCTGAAGCTTTCTTT. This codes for CASSQGGWSEAFF.

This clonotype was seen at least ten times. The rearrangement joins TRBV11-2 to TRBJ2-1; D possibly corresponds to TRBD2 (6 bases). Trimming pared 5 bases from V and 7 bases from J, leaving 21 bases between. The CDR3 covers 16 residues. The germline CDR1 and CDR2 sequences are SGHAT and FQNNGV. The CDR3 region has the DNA TGTGCCAGCAGCCCCCCCCGGAGGGGCTCGGGGAATGAGCAGTTCTTC. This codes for CASSPPRRGSGNEQFF.

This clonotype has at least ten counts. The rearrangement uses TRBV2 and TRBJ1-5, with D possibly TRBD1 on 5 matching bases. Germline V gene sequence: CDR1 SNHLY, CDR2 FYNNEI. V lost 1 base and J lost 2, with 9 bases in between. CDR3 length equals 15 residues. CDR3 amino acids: CASSEVDSRNQPQHF. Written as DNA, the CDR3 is TGTGCCAGCAGTGAAGTTGACAGCCGCAATCAGCCCCAGCATTTT.

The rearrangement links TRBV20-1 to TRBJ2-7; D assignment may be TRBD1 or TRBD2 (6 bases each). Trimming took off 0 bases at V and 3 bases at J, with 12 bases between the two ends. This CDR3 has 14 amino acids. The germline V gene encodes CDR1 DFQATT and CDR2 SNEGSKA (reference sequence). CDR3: CSARDGGTSYEQYF. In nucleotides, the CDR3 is TGCAGTGCTAGAGATGGGGGGACAAGCTACGAGCAGTACTTC.

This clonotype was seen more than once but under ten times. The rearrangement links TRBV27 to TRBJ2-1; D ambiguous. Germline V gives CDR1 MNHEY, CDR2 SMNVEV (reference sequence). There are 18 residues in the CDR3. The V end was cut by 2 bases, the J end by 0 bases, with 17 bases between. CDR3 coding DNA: TGTGCCAGCAGTTTAAATTTGGTCCCCCAGAGCTCCTACAATGAGCAGTTCTTC. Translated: CASSLNLVPQSSYNEQFF.

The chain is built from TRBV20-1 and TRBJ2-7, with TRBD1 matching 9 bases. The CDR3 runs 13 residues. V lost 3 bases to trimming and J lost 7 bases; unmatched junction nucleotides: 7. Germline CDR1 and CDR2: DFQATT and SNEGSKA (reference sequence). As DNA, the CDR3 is TGCAGTGCTAGGGGACAGGGAACTAGGGAGCAGTACTTC. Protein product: CSARGQGTREQYF.

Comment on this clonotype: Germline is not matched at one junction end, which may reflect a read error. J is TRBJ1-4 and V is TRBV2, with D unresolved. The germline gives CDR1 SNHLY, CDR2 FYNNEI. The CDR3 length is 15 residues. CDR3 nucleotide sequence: TGTGCCCGCAGTGCCTTAGGAGTAACTAATGAAAAACTGTTTTTT. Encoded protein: CARSALGVTNEKLFF. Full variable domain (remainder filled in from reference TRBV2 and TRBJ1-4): EPEVTQTPSHQVTQMGQEVILRCVPISNHLYFYWYRQILGQKVEFLVSFYNNEISEKSEIFDDQFSVERPDGSNFTLKIRSTKLEDSAMYFCARSALGVTNEKLFFGSGTQLSVL.

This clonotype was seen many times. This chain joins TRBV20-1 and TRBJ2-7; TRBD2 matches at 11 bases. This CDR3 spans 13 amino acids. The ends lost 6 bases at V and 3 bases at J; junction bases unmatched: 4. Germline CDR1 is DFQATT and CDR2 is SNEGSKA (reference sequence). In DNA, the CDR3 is TGCAGTGCCCAACTAGCGGGAGTCTACGAGCAGTACTTC. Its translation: CSAQLAGVYEQYF.

CDR3 sequence (DNA): TGTGCCAGCAGTCAGGACAGGGTTTGGTCGGTTGGCTACACCTTC. Translating it yields CASSQDRVWSVGYTF. The chain combines TRBV12-3 or TRBV12-4 with TRBJ1-2, with 8 positions matching TRBD1. CDR3 length: 15 amino acids. J lost 7 bases, V lost 5 bases, and 12 bases had no gene match.

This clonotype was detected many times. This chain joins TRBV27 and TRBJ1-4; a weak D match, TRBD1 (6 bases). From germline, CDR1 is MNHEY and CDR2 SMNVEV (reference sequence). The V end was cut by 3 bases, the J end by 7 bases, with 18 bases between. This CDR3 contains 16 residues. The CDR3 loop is CASSFTRLKGGEKLFF. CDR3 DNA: TGTGCCAGCAGTTTCACAAGACTAAAAGGGGGTGAAAAACTGTTTTTT.

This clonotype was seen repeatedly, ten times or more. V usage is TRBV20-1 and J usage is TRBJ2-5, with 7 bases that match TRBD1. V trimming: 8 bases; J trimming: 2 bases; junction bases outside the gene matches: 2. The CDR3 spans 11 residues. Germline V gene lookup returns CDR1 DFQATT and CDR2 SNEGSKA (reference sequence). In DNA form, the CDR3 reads TGCAGTCCGGGACAGCAAGAGACCCAGTACTTC. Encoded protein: CSPGQQETQYF.

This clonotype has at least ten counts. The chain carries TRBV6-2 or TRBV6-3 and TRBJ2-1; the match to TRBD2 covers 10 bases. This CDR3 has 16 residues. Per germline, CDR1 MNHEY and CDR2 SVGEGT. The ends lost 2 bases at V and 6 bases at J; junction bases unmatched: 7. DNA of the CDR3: TGTGCCAGCAGTTACCTCCACAGCGGGAGGGCCAATGAGCAGTTCTTC. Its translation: CASSYLHSGRANEQFF.

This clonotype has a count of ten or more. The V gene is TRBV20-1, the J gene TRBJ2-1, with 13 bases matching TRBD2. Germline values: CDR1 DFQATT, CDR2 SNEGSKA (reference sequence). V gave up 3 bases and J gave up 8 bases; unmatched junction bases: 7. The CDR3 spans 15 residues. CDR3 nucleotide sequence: TGCAGTGCTAGCCAGACTAGCGGGAGGAGTCATGAGCAGTTCTTC. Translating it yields CSASQTSGRSHEQFF.

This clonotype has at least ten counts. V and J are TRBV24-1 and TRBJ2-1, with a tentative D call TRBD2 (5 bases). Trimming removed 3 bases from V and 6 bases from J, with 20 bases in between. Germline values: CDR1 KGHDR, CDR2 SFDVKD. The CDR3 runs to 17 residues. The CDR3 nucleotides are TGTGCCACCAGTGATCCTCGGACTGCGATAAGGTCCAATGAGCAGTTCTTC. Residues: CATSDPRTAIRSNEQFF.